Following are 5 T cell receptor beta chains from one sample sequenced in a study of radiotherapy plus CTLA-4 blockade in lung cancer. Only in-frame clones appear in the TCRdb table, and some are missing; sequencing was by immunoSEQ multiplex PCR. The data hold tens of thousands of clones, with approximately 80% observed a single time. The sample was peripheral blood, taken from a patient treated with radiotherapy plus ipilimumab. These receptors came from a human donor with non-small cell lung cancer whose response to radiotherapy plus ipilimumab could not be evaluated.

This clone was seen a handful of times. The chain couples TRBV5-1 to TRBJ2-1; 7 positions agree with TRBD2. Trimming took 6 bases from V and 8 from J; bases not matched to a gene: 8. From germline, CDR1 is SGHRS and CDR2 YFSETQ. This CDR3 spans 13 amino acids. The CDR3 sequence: CASTPDAGDEQFF. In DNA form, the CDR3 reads TGCGCCAGCACGCCGGACGCGGGGGATGAGCAGTTCTTC.

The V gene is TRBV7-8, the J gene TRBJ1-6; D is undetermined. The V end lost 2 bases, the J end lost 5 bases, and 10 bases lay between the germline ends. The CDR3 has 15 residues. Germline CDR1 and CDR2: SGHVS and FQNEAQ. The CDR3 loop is CASSLLQQNNSPLHF. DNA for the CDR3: TGTGCCAGCAGCTTATTACAACAGAATAATTCACCCCTCCACTTT. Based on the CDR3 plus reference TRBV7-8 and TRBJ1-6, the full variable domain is GAGVSQSPRYKVAKRGQDVALRCDPISGHVSLFWYQQALGQGPEFLTYFQNEAQLDKSGLPSDRFFAERPEGSVSTLKIQRTQQEDSAVYLCASSLLQQNNSPLHFGNGTRLTVT.

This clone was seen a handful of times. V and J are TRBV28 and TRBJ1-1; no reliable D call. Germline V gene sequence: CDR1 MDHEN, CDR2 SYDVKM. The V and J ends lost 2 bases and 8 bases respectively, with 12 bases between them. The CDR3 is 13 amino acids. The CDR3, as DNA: TGTGCCAGCAGTTTACCCCAAACTAGGGAAGCTTTCTTT. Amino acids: CASSLPQTREAFF. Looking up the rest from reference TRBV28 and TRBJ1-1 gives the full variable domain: DVKVTQSSRYLVKRTGEKVFLECVQDMDHENMFWYRQDPGLGLRLIYFSYDVKMKEKGDIPEGYSVSREKKERFSLILESASTNQTSMYLCASSLPQTREAFFGQGTRLTVV.

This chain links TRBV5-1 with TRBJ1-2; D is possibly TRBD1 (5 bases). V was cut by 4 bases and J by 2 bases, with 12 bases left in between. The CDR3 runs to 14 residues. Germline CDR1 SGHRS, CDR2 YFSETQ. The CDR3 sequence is CASSPREGNYGYTF. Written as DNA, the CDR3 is TGCGCCAGCAGCCCCCGGGAGGGGAACTATGGCTACACCTTC. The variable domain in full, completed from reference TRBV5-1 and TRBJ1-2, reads KAGVTQTPRYLIKTRGQQVTLSCSPISGHRSVSWYQQTPGQGLQFLFEYFSETQRNKGNFPGRFSGRQFSNSRSEMNVSTLELGDSALYLCASSPREGNYGYTFGSGTRLTVV.

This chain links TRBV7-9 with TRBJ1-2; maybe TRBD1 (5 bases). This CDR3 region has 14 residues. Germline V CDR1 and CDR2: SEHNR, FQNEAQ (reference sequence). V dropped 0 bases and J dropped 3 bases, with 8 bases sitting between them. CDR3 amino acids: CASSLATEYYGYTF. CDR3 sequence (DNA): TGTGCCAGCAGCTTAGCGACAGAGTACTATGGCTACACCTTC.